This T cell receptor beta chain was captured by sequencing in a study of post-analysis software for immune sequencing data. This CDR3 is 15 amino acids long. Germline loops: CDR1 SGHVS, CDR2 FNYEAQ. V lost 4 bases to trimming and J lost 0 bases, with 12 bases between them. Unique molecular identifiers were carried by the TCR beta cDNA libraries. Starting from approximately 1 to 10 million T cells, the study yielded roughly 0.5 million cDNA molecules. In TCRdb, the PCR reads were re-called with MiXCR into one record per CDR3 protein. The data show 750,000 to 950,000 distinct CDR3 sequences, about 53% seen once. Comment on this clonotype: Its antigen is undetermined.

Study-level points and caveats: Patients had higher frequencies than controls of about five TRBV segments, including TRBV5-6, TRBV5-1 and TRBV20-1. Same-batch samples co-clustered strongly by F measure.

The TCR comes from a girl aged 5 to 17 with multiple sclerosis. Sequenced sample: blood. This chain connects TRBV7-6 to TRBJ2-5; D is perhaps TRBD1 (6 bases). The CDR3: CASSWTGTYQETQYF. The CDR3 DNA sequence: TGTGCCAGCAGCTGGACCGGGACATACCAAGAGACCCAGTACTTC.